The 8 T cell receptor beta chains below were found in one sample sequenced in a study of shared clonotypes between healthy human individuals. Libraries were prepared by immunoSEQ multiplex PCR; TCRdb keeps only in-frame clonotypes and omits some of them. The sample records about 640,000 clones, approximately 75% being singletons. Source material: memory CD4+ T cells sorted from blood. The subset is: CD45RA-negative fraction. The receptors originated from a woman aged 25 to 39 in good health.

The chain carries TRBV6-6 and TRBJ2-5; no clear D. The V gene lost 2 bases and the J gene lost 5 bases, with 9 bases spanning the gap. Germline V CDR1 and CDR2: MNHNY, SVGAGI (reference sequence). This CDR3 is built from 13 residues. Here the CDR3 DNA reads TGTGCCAGCAGTTACAGGATTGCGGAGACCCAGTACTTC. Translated, it gives CASSYRIAETQYF.

The table lists this clone with a few counts. Other nucleotide sequences in the sample specify the same CDR3. The V and J genes are TRBV2 and TRBJ1-4; unclear D gene. CDR1 and CDR2 (germline): SNHLY, FYNNEI. V gave up 4 bases and J gave up 0 bases, with 9 bases separating them. The CDR3 extends over 15 amino acids. The CDR3 sequence is CASSALGSTNEKLFF. CDR3 nucleotides: TGTGCCAGCAGTGCTCTCGGCTCAACTAATGAAAAACTGTTTTTT.

This clone was detected a few times. The chain employs TRBV2 and TRBJ1-2; D is undetermined. Germline V gene data show CDR1 as SNHLY and CDR2 as FYNNEI. Deletions cut 4 bases from V and 6 bases from J, with 9 bases between. This CDR3 is 12 amino acids long. The CDR3 is CASSGTLDGYTF. The DNA of the CDR3 is TGTGCCAGCAGTGGAACTTTAGATGGCTACACCTTC.

This CDR3 reads CASSQGLGLTGELFF. In DNA, the CDR3 is TGTGCCAGCAGCCAAGGTTTGGGGCTCACCGGGGAGCTGTTTTTT. The V and J genes are TRBV14 and TRBJ2-2; the D gene is possibly TRBD1 (5 bases). This CDR3 comprises 15 residues. V was shortened by 1 base and J by 4 bases, with 10 bases between the two germline ends. Germline V gives CDR1 SGHDN, CDR2 FVKESK.

Details on this clone: This probably arose from a read error, given a far larger clone one base away. The sample carries other DNA sequences with the same CDR3. The chain employs TRBV7-9 and TRBJ2-7; D possibly corresponds to TRBD1 (6 bases). V was pared by 1 base and J by 2 bases, with 6 bases between. Germline-derived CDR1 and CDR2 are SEHNR and FQNEAQ (reference sequence). CDR3 length: 13 residues. The CDR3 sequence: CASSLGTAYEQYF. The CDR3 region has the DNA TGTGCCAGCAGCTTAGGGACAGCCTACGAGCAGTACTTC.

The rearrangement uses TRBV28 and TRBJ2-2; 7 bases are shared with TRBD1. This CDR3 has 14 amino acids. Looked up from germline, CDR1 is MDHEN and CDR2 is SYDVKM. The ends lost 7 bases at V and 4 bases at J; junction bases unmatched: 6. The CDR3 DNA reads as TGTGCCAGCAACGACGGACAGGTCACCGGGGAGCTGTTTTTT. Its protein product is CASNDGQVTGELFF.

The chain couples TRBV25-1 to TRBJ1-4; 8 bases are shared with TRBD1. The junction had 12 bases not matched to a gene; V was cut back by 6 bases and J by 12 bases. The CDR3 extends over 14 amino acids. The V gene's germline CDR1 is MGHDK and CDR2 SYGVNS. The CDR3 DNA sequence: TGTGCCAGCAGCCCTCAGGGGGCCCTCAAAGAACTGTTTTTT. Its translation: CASSPQGALKELFF.

V and J are TRBV29-1 and TRBJ2-7; TRBD1 might be the D (5 bases). With 0 bases removed from V and 4 bases from J, the gap between germline ends came to 10 bases. CDR3 size: 13 residues. The germline V gene has CDR1 SQVTM and CDR2 ANQGSEA. CDR3 residues: CSVEDQNRYEQYF. CDR3 bases: TGCAGCGTTGAAGATCAGAACAGGTACGAGCAGTACTTC.